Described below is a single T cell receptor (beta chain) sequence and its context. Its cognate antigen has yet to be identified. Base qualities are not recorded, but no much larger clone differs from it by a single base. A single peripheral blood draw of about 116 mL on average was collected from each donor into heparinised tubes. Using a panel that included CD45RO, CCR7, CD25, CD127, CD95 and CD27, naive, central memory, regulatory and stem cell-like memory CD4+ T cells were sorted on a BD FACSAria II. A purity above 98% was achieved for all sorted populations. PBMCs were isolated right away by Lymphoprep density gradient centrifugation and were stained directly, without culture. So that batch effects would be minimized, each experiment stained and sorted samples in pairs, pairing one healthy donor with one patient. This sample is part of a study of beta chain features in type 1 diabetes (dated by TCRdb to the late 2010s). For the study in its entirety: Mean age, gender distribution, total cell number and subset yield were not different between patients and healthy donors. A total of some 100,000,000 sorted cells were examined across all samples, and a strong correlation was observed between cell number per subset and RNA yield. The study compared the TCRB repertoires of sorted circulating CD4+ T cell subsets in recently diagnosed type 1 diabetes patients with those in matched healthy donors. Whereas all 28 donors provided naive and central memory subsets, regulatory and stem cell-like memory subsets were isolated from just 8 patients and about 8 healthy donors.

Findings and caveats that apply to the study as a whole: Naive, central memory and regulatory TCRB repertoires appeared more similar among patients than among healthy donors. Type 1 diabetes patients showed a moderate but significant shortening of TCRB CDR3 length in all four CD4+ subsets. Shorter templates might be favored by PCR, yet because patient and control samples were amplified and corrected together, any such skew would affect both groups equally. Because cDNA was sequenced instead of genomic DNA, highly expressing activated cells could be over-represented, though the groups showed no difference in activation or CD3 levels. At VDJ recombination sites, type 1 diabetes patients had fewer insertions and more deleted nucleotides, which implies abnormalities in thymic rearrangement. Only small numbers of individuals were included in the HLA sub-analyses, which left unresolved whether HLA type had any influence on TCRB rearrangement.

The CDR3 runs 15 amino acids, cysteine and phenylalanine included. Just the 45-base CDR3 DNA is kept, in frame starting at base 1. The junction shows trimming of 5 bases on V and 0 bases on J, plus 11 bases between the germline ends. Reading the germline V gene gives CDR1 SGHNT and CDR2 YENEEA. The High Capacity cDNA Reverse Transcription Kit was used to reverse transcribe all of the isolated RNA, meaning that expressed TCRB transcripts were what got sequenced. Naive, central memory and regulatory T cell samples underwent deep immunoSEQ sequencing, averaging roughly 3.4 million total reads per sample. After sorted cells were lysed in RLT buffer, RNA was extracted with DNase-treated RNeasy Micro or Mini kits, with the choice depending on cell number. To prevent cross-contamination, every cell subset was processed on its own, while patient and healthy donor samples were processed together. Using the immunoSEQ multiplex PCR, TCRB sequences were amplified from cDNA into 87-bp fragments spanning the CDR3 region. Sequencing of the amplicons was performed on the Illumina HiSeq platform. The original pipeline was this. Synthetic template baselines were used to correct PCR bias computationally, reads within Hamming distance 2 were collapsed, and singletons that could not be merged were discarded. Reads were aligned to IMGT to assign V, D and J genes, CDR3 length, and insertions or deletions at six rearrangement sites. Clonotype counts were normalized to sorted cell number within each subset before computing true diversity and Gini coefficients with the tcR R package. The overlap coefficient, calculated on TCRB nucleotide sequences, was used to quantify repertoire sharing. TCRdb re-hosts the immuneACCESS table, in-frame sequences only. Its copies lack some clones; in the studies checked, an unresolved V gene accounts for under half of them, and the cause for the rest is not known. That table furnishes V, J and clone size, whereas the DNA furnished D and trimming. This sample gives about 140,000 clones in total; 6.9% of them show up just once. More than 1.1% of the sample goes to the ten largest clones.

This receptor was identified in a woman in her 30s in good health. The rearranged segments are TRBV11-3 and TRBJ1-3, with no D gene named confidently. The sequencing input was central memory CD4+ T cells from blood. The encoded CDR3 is CASSPVASSGNTIYF. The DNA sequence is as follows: TGTGCCAGCAGCCCTGTCGCGAGCTCTGGAAACACCATATATTTT. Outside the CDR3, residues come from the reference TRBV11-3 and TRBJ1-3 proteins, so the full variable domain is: EAGVVQSPRYKIIEKKQPVAFWCNPISGHNTLYWYLQNLGQGPELLIRYENEEAVDDSQLPKDRFSAERLKGVDSTLKIQPAELGDSAVYLCASSPVASSGNTIYFGEGSWLTVV.